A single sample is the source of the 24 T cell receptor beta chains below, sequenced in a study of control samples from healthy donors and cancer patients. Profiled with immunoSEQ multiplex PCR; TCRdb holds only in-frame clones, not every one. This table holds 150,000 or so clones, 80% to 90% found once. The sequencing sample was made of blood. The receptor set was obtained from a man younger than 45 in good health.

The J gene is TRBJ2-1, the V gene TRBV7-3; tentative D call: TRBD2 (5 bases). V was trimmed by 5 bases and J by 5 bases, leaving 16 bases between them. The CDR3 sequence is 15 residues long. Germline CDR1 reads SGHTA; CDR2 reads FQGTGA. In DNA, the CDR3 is TGTGCCAGCAGCCCTGGGCAGCGGATAGACAATGAGCAGTTCTTC. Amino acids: CASSPGQRIDNEQFF.

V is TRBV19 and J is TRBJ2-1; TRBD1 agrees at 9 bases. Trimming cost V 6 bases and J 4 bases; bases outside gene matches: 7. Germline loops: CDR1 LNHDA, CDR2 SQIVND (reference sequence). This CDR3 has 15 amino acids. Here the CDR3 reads CASRITGTGYNEQFF. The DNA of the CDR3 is TGTGCCAGTAGGATAACCGGGACAGGGTACAATGAGCAGTTCTTC. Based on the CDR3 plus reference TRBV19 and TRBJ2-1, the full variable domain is DGGITQSPKYLFRKEGQNVTLSCEQNLNHDAMYWYRQDPGQGLRLIYYSQIVNDFQKGDIAEGYSVSREKKESFPLTVTSAQKNPTAFYLCASRITGTGYNEQFFGPGTRLTVL.

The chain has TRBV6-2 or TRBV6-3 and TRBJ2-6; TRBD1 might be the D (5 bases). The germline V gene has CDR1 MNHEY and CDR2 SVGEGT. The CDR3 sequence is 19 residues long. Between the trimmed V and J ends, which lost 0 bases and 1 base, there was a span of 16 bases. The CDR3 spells CASSYSIGHLGSGANVLTF. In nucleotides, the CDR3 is TGTGCCAGCAGTTACTCGATAGGACATCTGGGGTCTGGGGCCAACGTCCTGACTTTC.

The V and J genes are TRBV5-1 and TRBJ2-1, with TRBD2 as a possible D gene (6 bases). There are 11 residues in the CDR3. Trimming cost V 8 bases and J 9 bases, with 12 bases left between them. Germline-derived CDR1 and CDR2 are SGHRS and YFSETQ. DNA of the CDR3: TGCGCCAGTAGTTCCGGGAGTGAGCAGTTCTTC. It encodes CASSSGSEQFF.

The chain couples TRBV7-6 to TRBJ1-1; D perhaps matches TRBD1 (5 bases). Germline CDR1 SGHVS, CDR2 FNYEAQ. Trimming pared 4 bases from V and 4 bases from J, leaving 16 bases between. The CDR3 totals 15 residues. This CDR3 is CASSSREMGSTEAFF. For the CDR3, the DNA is TGTGCCAGCAGCTCCAGGGAGATGGGGAGCACTGAAGCTTTCTTT.

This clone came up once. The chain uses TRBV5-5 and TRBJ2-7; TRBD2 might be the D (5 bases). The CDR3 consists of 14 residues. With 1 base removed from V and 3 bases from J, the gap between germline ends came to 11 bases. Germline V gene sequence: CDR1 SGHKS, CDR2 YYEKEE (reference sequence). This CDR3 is CASSLRPGNYEQYF. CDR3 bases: TGTGCCAGCAGCTTGCGCCCGGGGAACTACGAGCAGTACTTC.

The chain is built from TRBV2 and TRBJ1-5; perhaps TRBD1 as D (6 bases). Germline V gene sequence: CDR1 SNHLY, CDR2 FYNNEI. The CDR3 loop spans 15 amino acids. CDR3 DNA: TGTGCGAGCTGCGCGGGGGGCATACTCAATCAGCCCCAGCATTTT. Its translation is CASCAGGILNQPQHF.

CDR3 loop: CASSLEGGWETQYF. CDR3 DNA sequence: TGTGCCAGCAGCTTGGAAGGGGGGTGGGAGACCCAGTACTTC. This chain joins TRBV5-5 and TRBJ2-5; either TRBD1 or TRBD2 may supply D (6 bases each). Germline-derived CDR1 and CDR2 are SGHKS and YYEKEE (reference sequence). This CDR3 region has 14 residues. The ends were cut back, 0 bases at V and 5 bases at J, with 11 bases in the middle. Using reference TRBV5-5 and TRBJ2-5 for the parts outside the CDR3, the full variable domain is DAGVTQSPTHLIKTRGQQVTLRCSPISGHKSVSWYQQVLGQGPQFIFQYYEKEERGRGNFPDRFSARQFPNYSSELNVNALLLGDSALYLCASSLEGGWETQYFGPGTRLLVL.

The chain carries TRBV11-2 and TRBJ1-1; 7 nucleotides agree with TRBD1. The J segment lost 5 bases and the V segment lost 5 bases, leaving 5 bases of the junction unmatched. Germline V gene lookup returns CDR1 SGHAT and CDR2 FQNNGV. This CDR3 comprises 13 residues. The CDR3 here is CASSTGEWTEAFF. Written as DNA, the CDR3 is TGTGCCAGCAGCACAGGGGAGTGGACTGAAGCTTTCTTT.

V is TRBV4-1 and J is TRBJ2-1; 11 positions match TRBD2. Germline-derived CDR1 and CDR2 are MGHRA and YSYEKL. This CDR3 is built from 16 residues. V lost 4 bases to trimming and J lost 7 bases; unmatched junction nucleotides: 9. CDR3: CASSPLTSGTINEQFF. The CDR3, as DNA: TGCGCCAGCAGCCCCCTGACTAGCGGGACGATAAATGAGCAGTTCTTC.

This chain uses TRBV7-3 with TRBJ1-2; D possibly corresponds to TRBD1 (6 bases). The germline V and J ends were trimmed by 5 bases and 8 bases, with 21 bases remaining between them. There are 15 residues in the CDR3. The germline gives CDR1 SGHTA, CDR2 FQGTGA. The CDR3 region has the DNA TGTGCCAGCAGCCCGACTAACACAGGGTGGGACGGCTACACCTTC. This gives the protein CASSPTNTGWDGYTF.

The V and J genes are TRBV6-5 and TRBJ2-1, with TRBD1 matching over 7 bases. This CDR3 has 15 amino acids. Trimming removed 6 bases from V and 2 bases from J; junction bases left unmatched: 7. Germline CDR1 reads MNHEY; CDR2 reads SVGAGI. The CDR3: CASSRDSRAYNEQFF. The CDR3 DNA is TGTGCCAGCAGCCGGGACAGCCGAGCCTACAATGAGCAGTTCTTC.

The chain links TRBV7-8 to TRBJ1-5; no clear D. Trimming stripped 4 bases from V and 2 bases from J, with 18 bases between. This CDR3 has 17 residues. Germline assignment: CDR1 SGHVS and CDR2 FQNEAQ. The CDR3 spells CASSSLPGNLGNQPQHF. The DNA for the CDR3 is TGTGCCAGCAGCTCCCTACCGGGTAATCTAGGCAATCAGCCCCAGCATTTT.

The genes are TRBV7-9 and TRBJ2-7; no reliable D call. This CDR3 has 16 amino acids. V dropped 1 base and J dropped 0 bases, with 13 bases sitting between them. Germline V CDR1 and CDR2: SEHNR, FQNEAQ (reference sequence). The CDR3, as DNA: TGTGCCAGCAGCTTAGGGGCGTTGGAAAGCTCCTACGAGCAGTACTTC. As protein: CASSLGALESSYEQYF.

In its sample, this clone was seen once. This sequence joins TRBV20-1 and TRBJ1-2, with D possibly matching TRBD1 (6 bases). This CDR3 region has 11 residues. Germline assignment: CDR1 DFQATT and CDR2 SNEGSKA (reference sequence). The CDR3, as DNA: TGCAAAAAGGGGGACTACTATGGCTACACCTTC. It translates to CKKGDYYGYTF.

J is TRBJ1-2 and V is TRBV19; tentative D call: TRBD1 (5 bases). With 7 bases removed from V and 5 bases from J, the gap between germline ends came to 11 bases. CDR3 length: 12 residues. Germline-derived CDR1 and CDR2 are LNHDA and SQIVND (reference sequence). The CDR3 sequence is CASNRQSYGYTF. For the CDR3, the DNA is TGTGCCAGTAATCGACAGTCTTATGGCTACACCTTC.

CDR3 bases: TGTGCCAGCAGCCCTTTAGGGGGTGTAAATACGCAGTATTTT. Translated: CASSPLGGVNTQYF. The V and J genes are TRBV14 and TRBJ2-3, with a possible D match to TRBD1 (6 bases). The V end lost 4 bases, the J end lost 7 bases, and 15 bases lay between the germline ends. In germline, CDR1 is SGHDN, CDR2 FVKESK. The CDR3 spans 14 residues. The full variable domain, with the rest looked up from reference TRBV14 and TRBJ2-3, is EAGVTQFPSHSVIEKGQTVTLRCDPISGHDNLYWYRRVMGKEIKFLLHFVKESKQDESGMPNNRFLAERTGGTYSTLKVQPAELEDSGVYFCASSPLGGVNTQYFGPGTRLTVL.

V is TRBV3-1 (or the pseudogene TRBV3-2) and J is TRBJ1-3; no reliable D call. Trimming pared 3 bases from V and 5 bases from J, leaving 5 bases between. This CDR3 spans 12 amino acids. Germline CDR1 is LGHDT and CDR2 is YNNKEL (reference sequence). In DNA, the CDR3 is TGTGCCAGCAGCCAGTTACGAAACACCATATATTTT. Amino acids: CASSQLRNTIYF.

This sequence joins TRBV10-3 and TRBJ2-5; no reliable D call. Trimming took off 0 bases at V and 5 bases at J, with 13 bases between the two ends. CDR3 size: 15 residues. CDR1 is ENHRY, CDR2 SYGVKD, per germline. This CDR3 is CAISESEFRWETQYF. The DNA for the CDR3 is TGTGCCATCAGTGAGTCCGAGTTTAGATGGGAGACCCAGTACTTC.

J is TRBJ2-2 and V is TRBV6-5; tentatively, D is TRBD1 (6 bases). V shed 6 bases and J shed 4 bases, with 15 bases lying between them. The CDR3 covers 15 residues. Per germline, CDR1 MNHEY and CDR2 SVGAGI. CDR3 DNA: TGTGCCAGCAGCCCCCCAGGACAGCTCACCGGGGAGCTGTTTTTT. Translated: CASSPPGQLTGELFF.

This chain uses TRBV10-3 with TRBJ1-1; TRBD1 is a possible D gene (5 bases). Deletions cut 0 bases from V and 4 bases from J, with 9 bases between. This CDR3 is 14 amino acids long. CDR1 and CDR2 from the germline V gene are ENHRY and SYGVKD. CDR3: CAISESSGGTEAFF. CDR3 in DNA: TGTGCCATCAGTGAGTCGTCCGGGGGCACTGAAGCTTTCTTT.

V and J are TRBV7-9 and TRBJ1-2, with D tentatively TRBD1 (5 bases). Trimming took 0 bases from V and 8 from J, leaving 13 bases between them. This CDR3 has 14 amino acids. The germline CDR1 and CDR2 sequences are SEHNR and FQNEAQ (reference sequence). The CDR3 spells CASSLAGDRLGYTF. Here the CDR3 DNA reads TGTGCCAGCAGCTTAGCTGGGGACCGACTCGGCTACACCTTC.

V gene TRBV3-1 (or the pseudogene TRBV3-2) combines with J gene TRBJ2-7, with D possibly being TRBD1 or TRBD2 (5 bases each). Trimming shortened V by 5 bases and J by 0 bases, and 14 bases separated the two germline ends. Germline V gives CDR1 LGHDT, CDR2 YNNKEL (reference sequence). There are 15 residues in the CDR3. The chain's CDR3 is CASSKGDGLSYEQYF. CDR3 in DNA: TGTGCCAGCAGCAAAGGGGACGGACTCTCCTACGAGCAGTACTTC.

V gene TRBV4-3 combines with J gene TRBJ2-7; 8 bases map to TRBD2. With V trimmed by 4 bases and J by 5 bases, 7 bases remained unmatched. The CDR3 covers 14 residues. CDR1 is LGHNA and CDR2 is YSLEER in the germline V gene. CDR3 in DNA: TGCGCCAGCAGCCTAATAGCGGGAAATCACGAGCAGTACTTC. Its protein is CASSLIAGNHEQYF.